A selection of T cell receptor beta chains follows, all from one sample in a study of shared clonotypes between healthy human individuals. Profiling relied on immunoSEQ multiplex PCR, and the TCRdb table lists in-frame clones only, not all of them. The profile shows some 1 million clones, 70% to 80% of them singletons. Source material: memory CD4+ T cells sorted from blood. The receptors originated from a man aged 18 to 30 in good health. Each CDR3 is given with its conserved first and last residue. The D gene is left open where the match is weak. Clone size is given for some rows only: seen once, a few or many times, or a class if the clone is expanded.

>TRBV29-1|TRBJ2-5|-|-|13
CSVGEGPRETQYF
TGCAGCGTTGGTGAGGGGCCGAGGGAGACCCAGTACTTC
>TRBV6-5|TRBJ2-1|-|TRBD2|16
CASSLSSGYSYNEQFF
TGTGCCAGCAGTTTGTCTAGCGGATACTCCTACAATGAGCAGTTCTTC
>TRBV9|TRBJ2-1|many|-|15
CASSVGRGRYNEQFF
TGTGCCAGCAGCGTAGGGCGAGGGAGATACAATGAGCAGTTCTTC
>TRBV25-1|TRBJ1-1|-|TRBD1|15
CASSETGGMNTEAFF
TGTGCCAGCAGTGAAACAGGGGGTATGAACACTGAAGCTTTCTTT
>TRBV19|TRBJ2-5|-|-|18
CASSIIRGGNSPQETQYF
TGTGCCAGTAGTATTATTCGGGGCGGAAATAGCCCCCAAGAGACCCAGTACTTC
>TRBV7-2|TRBJ2-7|-|TRBD2|14
CASSASGSSYEQYF
TGTGCCAGCAGCGCAAGCGGGAGCTCCTACGAGCAGTACTTC
>TRBV29-1|TRBJ2-5|few|-|14
CSVEPSRSQETQYF
TGCAGCGTTGAACCCTCGCGGAGCCAAGAGACCCAGTACTTC
>TRBV2|TRBJ1-1|few|TRBD1|14
CASSWDSRYTEAFF
TGTGCCAGCAGCTGGGACAGCCGGTACACTGAAGCTTTCTTT
>TRBV5-1|TRBJ1-3|-|-|14
CASGGGESGNTIYF
TGCGCCAGCGGCGGAGGGGAATCCGGAAACACCATATATTTT
>TRBV2|TRBJ2-7|-|-|14
CASSGFTVSYEQYF
TGTGCCAGCAGTGGGTTTACAGTCTCCTACGAGCAGTACTTC
>TRBV10-3|TRBJ2-2|-|TRBD1|14
CAISGQGYTGELFF
TGTGCCATCAGCGGACAGGGGTACACCGGGGAGCTGTTTTTT
>TRBV5-4|TRBJ1-1|few|-|14
CASRSLEPGGEAFF
TGTGCCAGCAGGAGCTTGGAGCCAGGCGGAGAAGCTTTCTTT
>TRBV19|TRBJ1-5|-|-|15
CASGHREGGNQPQHF
TGTGCCAGTGGTCACAGGGAAGGAGGCAATCAGCCCCAGCATTTT
>TRBV6-1|TRBJ2-3|few|TRBD2|14
CATSSGSYTDTQYF
TGTGCCACTTCCAGCGGGAGTTACACAGATACGCAGTATTTT
>TRBV11-2|TRBJ2-5|once|TRBD2|16
CASSSLAGGPKETQYF
TGTGCCAGCAGCTCGCTAGCGGGAGGGCCGAAAGAGACCCAGTACTTC
>TRBV4-3|TRBJ2-7|-|-|16
CASSQEPPGHSYEQYF
TGCGCCAGCAGCCAAGAACCGCCGGGACACTCCTACGAGCAGTACTTC
>TRBV7-2|TRBJ2-7|-|-|16
CASSLGGRGPDYEQYF
TGTGCCAGCAGCTTAGGAGGGCGTGGACCCGACTACGAGCAGTACTTC
>TRBV5-6|TRBJ2-1|-|-|15
CASSLVTGRSNEQFF
TGTGCCAGCAGCTTGGTCACAGGGAGATCCAATGAGCAGTTCTTC
>TRBV18|TRBJ1-1|-|-|13
CASSRNKDTEAFF
TGTGCCAGCTCACGAAACAAGGACACTGAAGCTTTCTTT
>TRBV28|TRBJ2-7|-|-|12
CAHNRGTYEQYF
TGTGCTCACAATAGGGGTACCTACGAGCAGTACTTC
>TRBV6-5|TRBJ1-1|-|-|14
CASSYDGTSGGAFF
TGTGCCAGCAGTTACGACGGGACCTCGGGCGGAGCTTTCTTT
>TRBV6-1|TRBJ2-7|-|-|13
CASSAGRSYEQYF
TGTGCCAGCAGTGCGGGACGTTCCTACGAGCAGTACTTC
>TRBV7-8|TRBJ2-7|-|TRBD2|17
CASSPRGAGALTYEQYF
TGTGCCAGCAGCCCACGCGGAGCGGGAGCCCTAACCTACGAGCAGTACTTC
>TRBV21-1|TRBJ1-4|-|-|20
CASSKNPGTGEGATNEKLFF
TGTGCCAGCAGCAAAAACCCCGGGACAGGGGAAGGCGCAACTAATGAAAAACTGTTTTTT
>TRBV6-5|TRBJ1-5|-|-|13
CASSLSPGQPQHF
TGTGCCAGCAGCCTATCACCCGGGCAGCCCCAGCATTTT
>TRBV6-1|TRBJ1-3|-|-|15
CASSEQGLYGNTIYF
TGTGCCAGCAGTGAACAGGGTTTGTACGGAAACACCATATATTTT
>TRBV6-5|TRBJ2-1|-|-|11
CASSLNNEQFF
TGTGCCAGCAGCCTTAACAATGAGCAGTTCTTC
>TRBV6-1|TRBJ1-2|-|-|14
CASTWLDGSYGYTF
TGTGCCAGCACCTGGTTGGACGGCAGCTATGGCTACACCTTC
>TRBV7-2|TRBJ2-2|-|TRBD2|15
CASSLMTSGRGELFF
TGTGCCAGCAGCTTAATGACTAGCGGGAGAGGGGAGCTGTTTTTT
>TRBV18|TRBJ1-6|-|-|14
CASTNSESSSPLHF
TGTGCCAGTACCAACTCAGAGAGCAGTTCACCCCTCCACTTT
>TRBV5-1|TRBJ1-6|-|TRBD1|17
CASSLGQTGWVSSPLHF
TGCGCCAGCAGCTTGGGACAGACAGGGTGGGTTAGCTCACCCCTCCACTTT
>TRBV5-6|TRBJ2-7|-|TRBD2|17
CASSLDRLAGGSYEQYF
TGTGCCAGCAGCTTGGACCGTTTAGCGGGGGGATCCTACGAGCAGTACTTC
>TRBV25-1|TRBJ2-2|once|-|14
CASSGGPNTGELFF
TGTGCCAGCAGTGGAGGTCCGAACACCGGGGAGCTGTTTTTT
>TRBV5-5|TRBJ1-5|-|-|14
CASSFLGSNQPQHF
TGTGCCAGCAGCTTTCTGGGAAGTAATCAGCCCCAGCATTTT
>TRBV2|TRBJ2-1|-|TRBD1|14
CASSTGGSFNEQFF
TGTGCCAGCAGTACAGGGGGATCCTTCAATGAGCAGTTCTTC
>TRBV4-1|TRBJ2-5|-|-|17
CASSQGSGGPPSETQYF
TGCGCCAGCAGCCAAGGGTCCGGGGGGCCCCCTTCAGAGACCCAGTACTTC
>TRBV7-2|TRBJ2-5|-|TRBD2|15
CASRTSGSSYQTQYF
TGTGCCAGCAGGACTAGCGGGAGTTCTTATCAGACCCAGTACTTC
>TRBV2|TRBJ1-1|-|-|13
CASSVRENTEAFF
TGTGCCAGCAGTGTTCGGGAGAACACTGAAGCTTTCTTT
>TRBV27|TRBJ2-3|-|-|14
CATRGWGSTDTQYF
TGTGCCACCCGGGGGTGGGGGAGCACAGATACGCAGTATTTT
>TRBV5-5|TRBJ1-6|once|TRBD1|15
CASSFGGQGYSPLHF
TGTGCCAGCAGCTTTGGAGGACAGGGTTATTCACCCCTCCACTTT